The 5 T cell receptor beta chains below come from one sample, sequenced in a study of blood T cells in healthy people across ages. A second PCR of about 6 to 12 cycles used a sample-barcoded 5' primer and a J-beta primer mix. TCRdb re-called the 5' RACE reads through MiXCR, storing one row per CDR3 protein. The sample has around 1,500,000 distinct CDR3 sequences, around two fifths seen once; the top ten hold roughly 7.9%. The material sequenced was blood. Source of these receptors: a woman under 30 in good health.

The rearrangement joins TRBV12-3 or TRBV12-4 to TRBJ1-3; D not certain. The V end was cut by 5 bases, the J end by 0 bases, with 23 bases between. CDR3 length: 19 residues. CDR3 DNA sequence: TGTGCCAGCAGTCCCCACTTAGGGCGGGGTGGTAACTCTGGAAACACCATATATTTT. Residues: CASSPHLGRGGNSGNTIYF.

The chain uses TRBV6-1 and TRBJ1-5; no firm D call. The V and J ends lost 1 base and 4 bases respectively, with 8 bases between them. The V gene's germline CDR1 is MNHNS and CDR2 SASEGT. The CDR3 totals 14 residues. The CDR3 DNA sequence: TGTGCCAGCAGTGAAGGGTCCAAGAATCAGCCCCAGCATTTT. Translating gives CASSEGSKNQPQHF.

V is TRBV6-5 and J is TRBJ1-2, with D uncertain. This CDR3 is built from 13 residues. Trimming pared 11 bases from V and 8 bases from J, leaving 21 bases between. Looked up from germline, CDR1 is MNHEY and CDR2 is SVGAGI. CDR3 residues: CASTRLEYDGYTF. In nucleotides, the CDR3 is TGTGCCTCCACCAGACTCGAGTACGACGGCTACACCTTC.

This clonotype is a singleton in its sample. V usage is TRBV2 and J usage is TRBJ1-2; 7 bases are shared with TRBD1. The CDR3 consists of 12 residues. The V segment lost 6 bases and the J segment 6 bases; nucleotides outside the gene matches: 4. Germline CDR1 reads SNHLY; CDR2 reads FYNNEI. The CDR3 loop reads CASRTGSHGYTF. In nucleotides, the CDR3 is TGTGCCAGCAGGACAGGGTCCCATGGCTACACCTTC. The complete variable domain, with remaining parts taken from reference TRBV2 and TRBJ1-2, reads EPEVTQTPSHQVTQMGQEVILRCVPISNHLYFYWYRQILGQKVEFLVSFYNNEISEKSEIFDDQFSVERPDGSNFTLKIRSTKLEDSAMYFCASRTGSHGYTFGSGTRLTVV.

As regards this clonotype: A single base separates this from a much larger clone, so it may be a read error. The V gene is TRBV27, the J gene TRBJ2-7, with D perhaps TRBD1 (5 bases). The length of the CDR3 is 13 residues. CDR1 is MNHEY, CDR2 SMNVEV, per germline (reference sequence). Between the trimmed V and J ends, which lost 5 bases and 7 bases, there was a span of 15 bases. The chain's CDR3 is CASSVIGAFEQYF. CDR3 nucleotides: TGTGCCAGCAGTGTGATAGGGGCGTTTGAGCAGTACTTC.